This is a list of T cell receptor beta chains from one sample in a study of blood T cell repertoires in COVID-19. TCRdb's copy holds only in-frame clones and misses some; the assay was immunoSEQ multiplex PCR. The table shows 130,000 to 150,000 clones, with 85% occurring only once. The sequencing sample was made of peripheral blood. These receptors all stem from a woman aged 40 to 49 with active or convalescent COVID-19. CDR3s include the opening cysteine and the closing phenylalanine or tryptophan. D genes are given only for firm matches. Clone size is stated in some rows and not others, as once, few, many or a class when expanded.

v_call	d_call	j_call	clone_size	cdr3_aa	cdr3_nt
TRBV5-1	TRBD2	TRBJ2-1	.	CASSFPNLAGGYNEQFF	TGCGCCAGCAGCTTTCCCAACCTAGCGGGGGGGTACAATGAGCAGTTCTTC
TRBV29-1	TRBD1	TRBJ1-4	few	CSAQPDRVEKLFF	TGCAGCGCTCAGCCGGACAGGGTGGAAAAACTGTTTTTT
TRBV10-3	TRBD1	TRBJ1-1	.	CAISKTGATEAFF	TGTGCCATCAGTAAGACAGGGGCCACTGAAGCTTTCTTT
TRBV11-2	.	TRBJ1-1	few	CASSLRGTLTEAFF	TGTGCCAGCAGCTTACGGGGAACTCTCACTGAAGCTTTCTTT
TRBV7-2	.	TRBJ1-3	.	CASSLFSGSSGNTIYF	TGTGCCAGCAGCTTATTTAGCGGGAGCTCTGGAAACACCATATATTTT
TRBV9	TRBD2	TRBJ2-3	.	CASSAGGLTGTDTQYF	TGTGCCAGCAGCGCGGGGGGGCTAACTGGCACAGATACGCAGTATTTT
TRBV13	.	TRBJ2-4	.	CASSSRAAEGAKNIQYF	TGTGCCAGCAGCTCGCGCGCGGCCGAGGGAGCCAAAAACATTCAGTACTTC
TRBV27	.	TRBJ2-1	.	CASSLEQGYNEQFF	TGTGCCAGCAGTCTTGAGCAGGGGTACAATGAGCAGTTCTTC
TRBV19	TRBD2	TRBJ2-1	.	CASSEPPIGLVHEQFF	TGTGCCAGTAGCGAACCGCCCATTGGACTAGTCCATGAGCAGTTCTTC
TRBV6-5	.	TRBJ1-5	.	CASRDTIESQPQHF	TGTGCCAGCCGGGACACTATTGAAAGTCAGCCCCAGCATTTT
TRBV5-5	TRBD1	TRBJ1-6	once	CASSLVGTGSSPLHF	TGTGCCAGCAGCTTGGTCGGGACAGGGAGTTCACCCCTCCACTTT
TRBV9	TRBD2	TRBJ2-3	.	CASSVRLAGGGVTDTQYF	TGTGCCAGCAGCGTTAGGCTAGCGGGGGGCGGGGTCACAGATACGCAGTATTTT
TRBV6-5	.	TRBJ1-3	many	CASRLTLSGNTIYF	TGTGCCAGCAGACTGACACTTTCTGGAAACACCATATATTTT
TRBV3-1/TRBV3-2	TRBD1	TRBJ1-4	.	CASATGTGAEKLFF	TGTGCCAGCGCTACCGGGACAGGGGCTGAAAAACTGTTTTTT
TRBV21-1	.	TRBJ2-1	once	CASSITGLSGEQFF	TGTGCCAGCAGTATAACAGGTCTGAGTGGTGAGCAGTTCTTC
TRBV11-2	.	TRBJ1-3	.	CASSSSREPGNTIYF	TGTGCCAGCAGCTCGAGCCGGGAGCCTGGCAACACCATATATTTT
TRBV2	.	TRBJ2-7	.	CASSAGYEQYF	TGTGCCAGCAGTGCCGGCTACGAGCAGTACTTC
TRBV7-2	TRBD2	TRBJ2-7	.	CASSLGLAGASEQYF	TGTGCCAGCAGCTTAGGATTGGCGGGAGCCAGCGAGCAGTACTTC
TRBV20-1	.	TRBJ2-7	.	CSARDDREQYF	TGCAGTGCTAGAGATGACAGGGAGCAGTACTTC
TRBV5-6	.	TRBJ1-1	.	CASSPETENTEAFF	TGTGCCAGCAGCCCAGAGACAGAGAACACTGAAGCTTTCTTT
TRBV28	TRBD1	TRBJ2-7	.	CASSSTDRTYEQYF	TGTGCCAGCAGTTCTACGGACAGGACCTACGAGCAGTACTTC
TRBV28	.	TRBJ2-7	.	CASTQRNTGWSSYEQYF	TGTGCCAGCACCCAAAGGAATACAGGGTGGAGCTCCTACGAGCAGTACTTC
TRBV5-1	.	TRBJ2-3	.	CASRYQPTAGTDTQYF	TGCGCCAGCAGATACCAACCTACAGCGGGCACAGATACGCAGTATTTT
TRBV5-1	.	TRBJ2-5	once	CASSPGTPRETQYF	TGCGCCAGCAGCCCGGGGACTCCGCGGGAGACCCAGTACTTC
TRBV6-6	.	TRBJ2-7	.	CASTEGGQIYEQYF	TGTGCCAGCACCGAGGGGGGGCAGATCTACGAGCAGTACTTC
TRBV10-3	TRBD2	TRBJ2-1	.	CAIGASGGAGNEQFF	TGTGCCATCGGAGCTAGCGGGGGGGCCGGCAATGAGCAGTTCTTC
TRBV10-3	.	TRBJ2-2	once	CAIKGSGRANTGELFF	TGTGCCATCAAAGGGTCCGGGAGAGCGAACACCGGGGAGCTGTTTTTT
TRBV5-1	.	TRBJ2-5	once	CASNQGSGYQETQYF	TGCGCCAGCAACCAGGGGTCAGGGTACCAAGAGACCCAGTACTTC
TRBV6-4	TRBD1	TRBJ1-1	.	CASRRTGTMNTEAFF	TGTGCCAGCAGACGGACAGGGACCATGAACACTGAAGCTTTCTTT
TRBV5-6	TRBD2	TRBJ2-3	.	CASSSFKRGASTDTQYF	TGTGCCAGCAGCTCTTTTAAGCGGGGGGCCTCCACAGATACGCAGTATTTT
TRBV5-6	TRBD1	TRBJ2-1	.	CASSTLTGGNEQFF	TGTGCCAGCAGCACGCTGACAGGGGGCAATGAGCAGTTCTTC
TRBV7-2	.	TRBJ1-2	once	CASSPRAGDYGYTF	TGTGCCAGCAGCCCGAGGGCAGGGGACTATGGCTACACCTTC
TRBV6-5	.	TRBJ1-2	.	CASTRQSLNYGYTF	TGTGCCAGCACGCGACAGAGTCTAAACTATGGCTACACCTTC
TRBV19	TRBD1	TRBJ1-2	.	CASSRQGAMYGYTF	TGTGCCAGTAGTAGACAGGGGGCGATGTATGGCTACACCTTC
TRBV28	.	TRBJ1-2	.	CASTTQGYYGYTF	TGTGCCAGCACTACACAGGGTTACTATGGCTACACCTTC
TRBV4-1	TRBD1	TRBJ1-5	few	CASSRLGQNQPQHF	TGCGCCAGCAGCCGATTGGGACAGAATCAGCCCCAGCATTTT
TRBV7-2	.	TRBJ2-3	.	CASSLQGLNTDTQYF	TGTGCCAGCAGCTTACAGGGCCTTAACACAGATACGCAGTATTTT
TRBV6-5	.	TRBJ1-2	once	CASSYHESLDYGYTF	TGTGCCAGCAGTTATCATGAAAGCCTCGACTATGGCTACACCTTC
TRBV27	TRBD1	TRBJ1-6	.	CASRPGTGNNSPLHF	TGTGCCAGCAGGCCCGGGACAGGGAATAATTCACCCCTCCACTTT
TRBV5-4	TRBD2	TRBJ2-1	.	CASSRTSGGAFYNEQFF	TGTGCCAGCAGCCGGACTAGCGGGGGGGCCTTCTACAATGAGCAGTTCTTC
TRBV5-1	.	TRBJ2-7	.	CASSLTTGAGEQYF	TGCGCCAGCAGCTTAACGACAGGAGCAGGGGAGCAGTACTTC
TRBV5-1	TRBD1	TRBJ1-2	.	CASSPPETGNYGYTF	TGCGCCAGCAGCCCACCAGAGACAGGGAACTATGGCTACACCTTC
TRBV5-1	TRBD1	TRBJ2-3	.	CASSLDRGSTDTQYF	TGCGCCAGCAGCTTGGACAGGGGCAGCACAGATACGCAGTATTTT
TRBV28	TRBD1	TRBJ1-2	.	CATRGDSPYGYTF	TGTGCCACCAGGGGGGACAGCCCCTATGGCTACACCTTC
TRBV30	.	TRBJ1-3	.	CAWLSGGLSGNTIYF	TGTGCCTGGTTGAGCGGGGGGCTTTCTGGAAACACCATATATTTT
TRBV28	TRBD2	TRBJ2-5	.	CASSSASGGAETQYF	TGTGCCAGCAGTTCGGCTAGCGGGGGGGCAGAGACCCAGTACTTC
TRBV11-1	TRBD2	TRBJ2-1	.	CASSSGLAGYNEQFF	TGTGCCAGCAGCTCGGGACTAGCGGGCTACAATGAGCAGTTCTTC
TRBV3-1/TRBV3-2	.	TRBJ1-5	.	CASSRGLRQPQHF	TGTGCCAGCAGCCGCGGACTTAGACAGCCCCAGCATTTT
TRBV5-5	TRBD2	TRBJ2-1	.	CASSSRSTLAGANEQFF	TGTGCCAGCAGCTCCCGGTCCACACTAGCGGGGGCCAATGAGCAGTTCTTC
TRBV5-6	TRBD1	TRBJ2-1	.	CASSWDRRYNEQFF	TGTGCCAGCAGCTGGGACAGGAGGTACAATGAGCAGTTCTTC
TRBV7-2	.	TRBJ1-1	once	CASSLTVGTEAFF	TGTGCCAGCAGCTTGACAGTTGGCACTGAAGCTTTCTTT
TRBV6-6	TRBD1	TRBJ2-2	.	CASSLSGTGNTGELFF	TGTGCCAGCAGTTTATCCGGGACAGGGAATACCGGGGAGCTGTTTTTT